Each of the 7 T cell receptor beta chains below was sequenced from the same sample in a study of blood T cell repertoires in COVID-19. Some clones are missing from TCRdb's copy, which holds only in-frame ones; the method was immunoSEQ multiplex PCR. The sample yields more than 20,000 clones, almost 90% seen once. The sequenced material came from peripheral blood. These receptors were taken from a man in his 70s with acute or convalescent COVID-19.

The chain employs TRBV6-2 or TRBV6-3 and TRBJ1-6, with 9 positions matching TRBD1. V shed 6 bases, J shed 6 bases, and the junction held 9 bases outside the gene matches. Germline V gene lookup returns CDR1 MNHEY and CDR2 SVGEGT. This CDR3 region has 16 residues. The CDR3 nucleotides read TGTGCCAGCAGCCCTTCGGACAGGGGCGGTAATTCACCCCTCCACTTT. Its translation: CASSPSDRGGNSPLHF.

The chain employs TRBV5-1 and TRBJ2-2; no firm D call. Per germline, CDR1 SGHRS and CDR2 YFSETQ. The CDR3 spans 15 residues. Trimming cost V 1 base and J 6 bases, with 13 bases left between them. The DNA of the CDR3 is TGCGCCAGCAGCTTGTTTGCTGCGCACGCCGGGGAGCTGTTTTTT. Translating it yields CASSLFAAHAGELFF.

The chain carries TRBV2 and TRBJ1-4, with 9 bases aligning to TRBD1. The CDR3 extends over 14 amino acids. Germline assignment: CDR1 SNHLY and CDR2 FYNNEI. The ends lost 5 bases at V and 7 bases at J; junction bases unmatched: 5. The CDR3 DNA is TGTGCCAGCAGTTCGGACAGGGGTGGTGAAAAACTGTTTTTT. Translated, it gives CASSSDRGGEKLFF.

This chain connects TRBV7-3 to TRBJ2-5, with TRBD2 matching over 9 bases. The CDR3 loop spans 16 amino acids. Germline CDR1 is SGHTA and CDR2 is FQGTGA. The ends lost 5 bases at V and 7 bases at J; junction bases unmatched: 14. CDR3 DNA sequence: TGTGCCAGCAGCCCCGGGGGGGCGGGAGGGCGAGGGACCCAGTACTTC. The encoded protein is CASSPGGAGGRGTQYF.

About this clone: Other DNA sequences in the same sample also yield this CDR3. In DNA form, the CDR3 reads TGTGCCAGCAGCTTAGGACTAGCGGGGGCCGAGCAGTACTTC. Protein product: CASSLGLAGAEQYF. The chain is built from TRBV7-8 and TRBJ2-7, with 12 bases aligning to TRBD2. CDR1 SGHVS and CDR2 FQNEAQ come from the germline V gene. CDR3 length equals 14 residues. Trimming at V came to 1 base and at J to 6 bases, leaving 1 base not matched to a gene.

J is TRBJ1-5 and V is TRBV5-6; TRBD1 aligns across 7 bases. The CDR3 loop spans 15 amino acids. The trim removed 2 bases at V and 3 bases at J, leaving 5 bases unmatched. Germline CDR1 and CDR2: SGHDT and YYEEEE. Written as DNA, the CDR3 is TGTGCCAGCAGCTTTACAGGGGCGGACAATCAGCCCCAGCATTTT. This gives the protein CASSFTGADNQPQHF.

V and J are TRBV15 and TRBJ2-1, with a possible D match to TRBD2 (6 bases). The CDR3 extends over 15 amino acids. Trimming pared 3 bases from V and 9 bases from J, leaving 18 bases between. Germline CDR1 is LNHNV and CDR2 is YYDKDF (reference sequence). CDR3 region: CATSSAAWGESEQFF. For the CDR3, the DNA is TGTGCCACCAGCAGCGCCGCTTGGGGGGAAAGTGAGCAGTTCTTC.